The 14 T cell receptor beta chains reported below all come from one sample, sequenced in a study of beta chain features in type 1 diabetes. What was sequenced were expressed TCRB transcripts, since all of the isolated RNA had been reverse transcribed. Here immunoSEQ multiplex PCR was the method, and the copy in TCRdb shows in-frame clones only, minus some. Among hundreds of thousands of clones, roughly 10% were seen once, and the ten largest hold 0.04% to 0.05%. Input material: naive CD4+ T cells from blood. These TCRs come from a woman younger than 35 in good health.

This clone was seen a few times. The chain uses TRBV30 and TRBJ2-5; a weak D match, TRBD1 (5 bases). CDR3 length equals 14 residues. CDR1 is GTSNPN and CDR2 is SVGIG in the germline V gene (reference sequence). With 4 bases removed from V and 4 bases from J, the gap between germline ends came to 16 bases. DNA of the CDR3: TGTGCCTGGACTAAATCAGGGTATGGAGAGACCCAGTACTTC. This translates into CAWTKSGYGETQYF.

Of note for this clone: The sample has other DNA sequences that encode this CDR3 too. CDR3 amino acids: CSVDGGTDTQYF. The DNA of the CDR3 is TGCAGCGTTGACGGAGGAACAGATACGCAGTATTTT. V is TRBV29-1 and J is TRBJ2-3, with a tentative D call TRBD2 (5 bases). CDR1 SQVTM and CDR2 ANQGSEA come from the germline V gene. The CDR3 covers 12 residues. V lost 3 bases to trimming and J lost 3 bases, with 7 bases between them.

This chain joins TRBV6-5 and TRBJ1-4; a weak D match, TRBD1 (6 bases). Germline lookup yields CDR1 MNHEY and CDR2 SVGAGI. This CDR3 is 13 amino acids long. Trimming removed 2 bases at V and 5 bases at J, with 6 bases between. The CDR3 protein is CASSYGGNEKLFF. Here the CDR3 DNA reads TGTGCCAGCAGTTACGGGGGCAATGAAAAACTGTTTTTT.

Many counts were recorded for this clone. V is TRBV30 and J is TRBJ2-5; 7 nucleotides align to TRBD1. The length of the CDR3 is 14 residues. CDR1 is GTSNPN and CDR2 is SVGIG in the germline V gene (reference sequence). J gave up 2 bases and V 3 bases, and 6 bases lay outside the gene matches. Here the CDR3 reads CAWRTGRGQETQYF. Written as DNA, the CDR3 is TGTGCCTGGAGAACGGGCAGGGGGCAAGAGACCCAGTACTTC. Filled out from reference TRBV30 and TRBJ2-5, the complete variable domain reads SQTIHQWPATLVQPVGSPLSLECTVEGTSNPNLYWYRQAAGRGLQLLFYSVGIGQISSEVPQNLSASRPQDRQFILSSKKLLLSDSGFYLCAWRTGRGQETQYFGPGTRLLVL.

This clone was seen more than once but under ten times. This chain connects TRBV4-2 to TRBJ2-2, with a possible D match to TRBD1 (6 bases). V was clipped by 1 base and J by 3 bases, with 9 bases between them. The CDR3 covers 15 residues. Germline V gene sequence: CDR1 LGHNA, CDR2 YNFKEQ. The CDR3 DNA reads TGTGCCAGCAGCCAAGGACAGGCATACACCGGGGAGCTGTTTTTT. It codes for CASSQGQAYTGELFF.

This clone occurred a few times. The chain has TRBV4-1 and TRBJ1-1; no definite D call. Germline CDR1 is MGHRA and CDR2 is YSYEKL. The germline V and J ends were trimmed by 0 bases and 9 bases, with 17 bases remaining between them. The CDR3 contains 15 residues. The DNA for the CDR3 is TGCGCCAGCAGCCAAGATGACACGGGTCTACTGAAAGCTTTCTTT. Translating it yields CASSQDDTGLLKAFF.

This clone was observed a few times. The J gene is TRBJ1-1, the V gene TRBV25-1; D remains unclear. Deletions cut 0 bases from V and 2 bases from J, with 7 bases between. Germline V gene data show CDR1 as MGHDK and CDR2 as SYGVNS. The CDR3 has 14 amino acids. DNA of the CDR3: TGTGCCAGCAGTGAATATAAGGGTAACACTGAAGCTTTCTTT. Translating gives CASSEYKGNTEAFF.

The gene calls are TRBV2 and TRBJ2-5; TRBD2 matches at 7 bases. Looked up from germline, CDR1 is SNHLY and CDR2 is FYNNEI. Unmatched junction bases numbered 10, after V lost 6 bases and J lost 9 bases. This CDR3 region has 13 residues. CDR3 nucleotides: TGTGCCAGCAGAACCAGCGGGGCGCGGGCCCAGTACTTC. Amino acid sequence: CASRTSGARAQYF.

The V gene is TRBV19, the J gene TRBJ2-3, with TRBD2 identical over 8 bases. V dropped 6 bases and J dropped 3; count of bases not matched to a gene: 14. The CDR3 has 17 amino acids. Germline CDR1 and CDR2: LNHDA and SQIVND (reference sequence). CDR3 nucleotide sequence: TGTGCCAGTAGCCCGAACGGACTAGCAAGGCCGACAGATACGCAGTATTTT. This gives the protein CASSPNGLARPTDTQYF.

This clone was seen a few times. The chain couples TRBV19 to TRBJ1-1, with D perhaps TRBD1 (5 bases). V gave up 9 bases and J gave up 4 bases, with 18 bases separating them. Germline CDR1 is LNHDA and CDR2 is SQIVND (reference sequence). This CDR3 is built from 14 residues. The CDR3 bases are TGTGCCAGCCAAAATAGGGGCCGGGGCACTGAAGCTTTCTTT. Encoded protein: CASQNRGRGTEAFF.

V usage is TRBV29-1 and J usage is TRBJ1-1; D remains unclear. This CDR3 contains 13 residues. The germline V gene has CDR1 SQVTM and CDR2 ANQGSEA. V was trimmed by 0 bases and J by 4 bases, leaving 9 bases between them. This CDR3 reads CSVEDHRSTEAFF. The CDR3 DNA reads TGCAGCGTTGAAGATCATCGGAGCACTGAAGCTTTCTTT. Supplemented by reference TRBV29-1 and TRBJ1-1, the full variable domain reads SAVISQKPSRDICQRGTSLTIQCQVDSQVTMMFWYRQQPGQSLTLIATANQGSEATYESGFVIDKFPISRPNLTFSTLTVSNMSPEDSSIYLCSVEDHRSTEAFFGQGTRLTVV.

This clone has more than one count but fewer than ten. This specimen includes other DNA sequences encoding the same CDR3. The chain employs TRBV7-2 and TRBJ2-5; TRBD2 might be the D (5 bases). Germline V gene sequence: CDR1 SGHTA, CDR2 FQGNSA. Trimming cost V 2 bases and J 5 bases, with 6 bases left between them. The CDR3 consists of 12 residues. DNA for the CDR3: TGTGCCAGCAGCTTACGAGGGGAGACCCAGTACTTC. Its protein product is CASSLRGETQYF. The whole variable domain, remainder taken from reference TRBV7-2 and TRBJ2-5, is GAGVSQSPSNKVTEKGKDVELRCDPISGHTALYWYRQSLGQGLEFLIYFQGNSAPDKSGLPSDRFSAERTGGSVSTLTIQRTQQEDSAVYLCASSLRGETQYFGPGTRLLVL.

The V call is TRBV6-6, the J call TRBJ2-1; tentatively, D is TRBD1 or TRBD2 (5 bases each). This CDR3 comprises 12 residues. Trimming stripped 2 bases from V and 8 bases from J, with 7 bases between. The germline gives CDR1 MNHNY, CDR2 SVGAGI (reference sequence). Here the CDR3 DNA reads TGTGCCAGCAGTTACGAGGGACATGAGCAGTTCTTC. Translation gives CASSYEGHEQFF.

This clone was recorded at least ten times. This chain links TRBV30 with TRBJ2-5; D is unclear. Germline V CDR1 and CDR2: GTSNPN, SVGIG (reference sequence). The ends were cut back, 0 bases at V and 4 bases at J, with 6 bases in the middle. This CDR3 comprises 12 residues. The DNA for the CDR3 is TGTGCCTGGAGTGTCACAGTAGAGACCCAGTACTTC. It codes for CAWSVTVETQYF.